This TCR beta chain was sequenced during a study of blood T cell repertoires in COVID-19. Study-level information: The cDNA or gDNA used as material had been derived from T cells, B-cell-depleted T cells, or PBMCs.

Original methodology: Reference gene primer amplification gave estimated nucleated cell counts. Using immunoSEQ multiplex PCR, the repertoire was profiled, and TCRdb retains in-frame clones only, with some absent. V and J calls and clone size follow that table, whereas D and trimming were derived from the DNA. The data hold 150,000 to 200,000 clones, with around 83% observed a single time. Germline values: CDR1 LNHDA, CDR2 SQIVND (reference sequence). The germline V and J ends were trimmed by 3 bases and 2 bases, with 10 bases remaining between them. CDR3 length: 14 residues. The chain couples TRBV19 to TRBJ2-5, with D maybe TRBD2 (5 bases). Source material: peripheral blood. The clonotype comes from a human donor in a cohort sampled during active COVID-19. As DNA, the CDR3 is TGTGCCAGTAGTATCATCCGAGGGCAAGAGACCCAGTACTTC. This encodes CASSIIRGQETQYF.